Each of the 18 T cell receptor beta chains below was sequenced from the same sample in a study of PD-1 blockade in classical Hodgkin lymphoma. Generated by immunoSEQ multiplex PCR, the TCRdb table keeps only in-frame clones and is missing some. The sample shows approximately 96,000 clones, 85% to 95% of them seen only once. Sample time point: cycle 4 day 1 (C4D1), after five to seven weeks of nivolumab. All the patients suffered relapse after autologous stem cell transplantation, and brentuximab vedotin exposure differed. This specimen consisted of peripheral blood mononuclear cells (PBMCs), obtained before the fourth cycle of nivolumab. The receptors shown here come from a human donor with classical Hodgkin lymphoma.

The chain has TRBV7-9 and TRBJ2-3; 9 bases line up with TRBD1. Germline V lookup: CDR1 SEHNR, CDR2 FQNEAQ (reference sequence). The CDR3 is 15 residues long. V was clipped by 4 bases and J by 3 bases; unmatched bases: 5. This chain's CDR3 is CASSSDRGWTDTQYF. The CDR3 bases are TGTGCCAGCAGCTCGGACAGGGGTTGGACAGATACGCAGTATTTT.

This sequence joins TRBV10-2 and TRBJ2-7, with D possibly being TRBD2 (5 bases). The CDR3 is 15 amino acids. Trimming took 7 bases from V and 3 from J, leaving 19 bases between them. Per the germline V gene, CDR1 is WSHSY and CDR2 is SAAADI. CDR3 region: CASKVEGNQIYEQYF. The CDR3 DNA is TGCGCCAGCAAGGTCGAGGGAAACCAGATCTACGAGCAGTACTTC.

The chain links TRBV6-1 to TRBJ2-1; 9 nucleotides match TRBD2. Germline loops: CDR1 MNHNS, CDR2 SASEGT. V shed 6 bases and J 3 bases; nucleotides not matched to a gene: 6. The CDR3 contains 15 residues. DNA of the CDR3: TGTGCCAGCAGCGCCCTAGCGGGACACTACAATGAGCAGTTCTTC. It specifies CASSALAGHYNEQFF.

This chain's CDR3 is CASSWKTGDTEAFF. CDR3 nucleotide sequence: TGCGCCAGCAGCTGGAAGACAGGGGACACTGAAGCTTTCTTT. The gene calls are TRBV5-1 and TRBJ1-1; 8 bases map to TRBD1. Germline trimming cut 3 bases from V and 3 bases from J; bases unmatched to any gene: 4. CDR1 and CDR2 (germline): SGHRS, YFSETQ. This CDR3 region has 14 residues.

The chain links TRBV6-1 to TRBJ2-5; a possible D gene is TRBD1 (6 bases). Germline V gene sequence: CDR1 MNHNS, CDR2 SASEGT. This CDR3 is built from 17 residues. The germline V and J ends were trimmed by 2 bases and 2 bases, with 18 bases remaining between them. The CDR3 coding sequence is TGTGCCAGCAGTGAATTTCTCCCGCGGACAGAACAAGAGACCCAGTACTTC. Its translation is CASSEFLPRTEQETQYF.

The J gene is TRBJ1-1, the V gene TRBV13, with 9 positions matching TRBD1. Trimming at V came to 5 bases and at J to 6 bases, leaving 7 bases not matched to a gene. The CDR3 is 14 residues long. Looked up from germline, CDR1 is PRHDT and CDR2 is FYEKMQ (reference sequence). The CDR3: CASSATGGKAEAFF. CDR3 DNA: TGTGCCAGCAGCGCGACAGGGGGGAAGGCTGAAGCTTTCTTT.

The chain uses TRBV6-5 and TRBJ2-1; TRBD1 matches 9 bases. This CDR3 region has 14 residues. From germline, CDR1 is MNHEY and CDR2 SVGAGI. The trim removed 6 bases at V and 5 bases at J, leaving 5 bases unmatched. The CDR3 here is CASRGGQGNNEQFF. The CDR3 nucleotides read TGTGCCAGCAGGGGGGGACAGGGAAACAATGAGCAGTTCTTC.

This clone was seen a single time. V usage is TRBV7-2 and J usage is TRBJ2-1, with 9 bases lining up with TRBD1. Unmatched junction bases numbered 15, after V lost 2 bases and J lost 16 bases. Germline CDR1 SGHTA, CDR2 FQGNSA. The CDR3 contains 15 residues. The CDR3, as DNA: TGTGCCAGCAGCTTAATCGGAAGGACGGGGACAGGGTTTTTCTTC. Amino acids: CASSLIGRTGTGFFF.

The genes are TRBV28 and TRBJ1-2; D is unresolved. V lost 5 bases and J 6 bases, leaving 22 bases between the germline ends. This CDR3 has 16 residues. Germline-derived CDR1 and CDR2 are MDHEN and SYDVKM. CDR3 DNA sequence: TGTGCCAGCAGTCTAACCATAAGGGCCCAGTTGAATGGCTACACCTTC. It specifies CASSLTIRAQLNGYTF.

This rearrangement joins TRBV28 to TRBJ2-3, with D perhaps assigned TRBD1 or TRBD2 (6 bases each). Trimming took 6 bases from V and 3 from J, leaving 25 bases between them. CDR3 length equals 18 residues. Germline assignment: CDR1 MDHEN and CDR2 SYDVKM. The CDR3 region has the DNA TGTGCCAGCAGCAGCGGTTGGGATTCAGGGGAGGTAACAGATACGCAGTATTTT. This sequence encodes CASSSGWDSGEVTDTQYF.

V gene TRBV27 combines with J gene TRBJ2-7, with unresolved D. The V gene lost 4 bases and the J gene lost 0 bases, with 16 bases spanning the gap. The V gene's germline CDR1 is MNHEY and CDR2 SMNVEV (reference sequence). The CDR3 is made up of 16 amino acids. The CDR3 bases are TGTGCCAGCAGTTCATTAGGGTCCGTCTTCTCCTACGAGCAGTACTTC. Its translation is CASSSLGSVFSYEQYF.

The chain couples TRBV11-2 to TRBJ2-1; D is perhaps TRBD2 (6 bases). The CDR3 extends over 15 amino acids. The germline V and J ends were trimmed by 6 bases and 5 bases, with 17 bases remaining between them. Germline assignment: CDR1 SGHAT and CDR2 FQNNGV. The CDR3 region has the DNA TGTGCCAGCAGGAAACCCGGGACTGCCCACAATGAGCAGTTCTTC. This translates into CASRKPGTAHNEQFF.

This sequence joins TRBV14 and TRBJ2-3, with D maybe TRBD2 (6 bases). Germline V gene data show CDR1 as SGHDN and CDR2 as FVKESK. With 4 bases removed from V and 0 bases from J, the gap between germline ends came to 11 bases. This CDR3 spans 15 amino acids. The CDR3 protein is CASSRLGPSTDTQYF. CDR3 coding DNA: TGTGCCAGCAGCCGACTAGGCCCAAGCACAGATACGCAGTATTTT.

This rearrangement joins TRBV19 to TRBJ2-1; D is perhaps TRBD1 or TRBD2 (5 bases each). Germline V gives CDR1 LNHDA, CDR2 SQIVND (reference sequence). The CDR3 consists of 14 residues. Trimming shortened V by 6 bases and J by 9 bases, and 18 bases separated the two germline ends. The CDR3 spells CASSGALGMGEQFF. The CDR3 DNA reads TGTGCCAGTAGCGGGGCTCTCGGGATGGGTGAGCAGTTCTTC.

The J gene is TRBJ2-7, the V gene TRBV27, with D tentatively TRBD2 (6 bases). V shed 5 bases and J shed 3 bases, with 14 bases lying between them. Germline CDR1 and CDR2: MNHEY and SMNVEV (reference sequence). This CDR3 is built from 14 residues. The CDR3 loop is CASSPLGRDYEQYF. The CDR3 DNA follows: TGTGCCAGCAGTCCCCTCGGGCGGGACTACGAGCAGTACTTC.

This clone has a single count. This chain links TRBV6-5 with TRBJ2-7, with D tentatively TRBD2 (5 bases). The V end lost 0 bases, the J end lost 1 base, and 13 bases lay between the germline ends. The V gene's germline CDR1 is MNHEY and CDR2 SVGAGI. The CDR3 is made up of 16 amino acids. The CDR3 bases are TGTGCCAGCAGTTACTCGACTCTAGCCGGATCCTACGAGCAGTACTTC. Translation gives CASSYSTLAGSYEQYF.

J is TRBJ2-7 and V is TRBV5-6; 8 positions agree with TRBD2. Germline assignment: CDR1 SGHDT and CDR2 YYEEEE. CDR3 size: 17 residues. The V and J ends lost 0 bases and 0 bases, in that order; junction bases with no gene match: 8. CDR3 sequence reads: CASSLAPLAGGSYEQYF. As DNA, the CDR3 is TGTGCCAGCAGCTTGGCCCCGCTAGCGGGTGGCTCCTACGAGCAGTACTTC.

The chain couples TRBV11-2 to TRBJ2-1, with a weak D call TRBD1 (6 bases). CDR1 is SGHAT and CDR2 is FQNNGV in the germline V gene. The CDR3 has 18 residues. Trimming cost V 4 bases and J 0 bases, with 19 bases left between them. DNA for the CDR3: TGTGCCAGCAGCTCTAGAGGACAGCCCCCAGTCTCCTACAATGAGCAGTTCTTC. Translation gives CASSSRGQPPVSYNEQFF.